These 18 T cell receptor beta chains came from one sample sequenced in a study of graft-versus-host responses after intestinal transplantation. Clones were sequenced by immunoSEQ multiplex PCR, and TCRdb holds only the in-frame ones, with some missing. The sample has about 100,000 clones; around 92% are singletons. These TCRs are of unknown antigen specificity. This specimen was unstimulated CD4+ T cells sorted from spleen or lymph node cells, taken before transplant. The receptors derive from a human donor who was the organ donor for an intestinal transplant.

The V call is TRBV7-6, the J call TRBJ2-6; possibly TRBD1 for D (6 bases). Germline CDR1 is SGHVS and CDR2 is FNYEAQ. V lost 1 base, J lost 3 bases, and 10 bases lay in between. The CDR3 consists of 16 residues. In nucleotides, the CDR3 is TGTGCCAGCAGCTTAGGATGGGGGCTTGGGGCCAACGTCCTGACTTTC. This codes for CASSLGWGLGANVLTF.

V and J are TRBV27 and TRBJ1-2; D remains ambiguous. Germline V CDR1 and CDR2: MNHEY, SMNVEV (reference sequence). V was trimmed by 6 bases and J by 0 bases, leaving 8 bases between them. The length of the CDR3 is 13 residues. In DNA, the CDR3 is TGTGCCAGCAGCAGACAAGCTAACTATGGCTACACCTTC. Its translation: CASSRQANYGYTF.

The J gene is TRBJ2-5, the V gene TRBV4-3; D unclear. The CDR3 contains 14 residues. Germline CDR1 is LGHNA and CDR2 is YSLEER. The V end was cut by 0 bases, the J end by 1 base, with 6 bases between. In DNA form, the CDR3 reads TGCGCCAGCAGCCAAGATTTCGGCCAAGAGACCCAGTACTTC. Protein: CASSQDFGQETQYF.

The V and J genes are TRBV27 and TRBJ2-3; 9 positions match TRBD2. V shed 7 bases and J 10 bases; nucleotides not matched to a gene: 12. Germline V CDR1 and CDR2: MNHEY, SMNVEV (reference sequence). The CDR3 spans 14 residues. The chain's CDR3 is CASTRAGGTIAQYF. Here the CDR3 DNA reads TGTGCCAGCACACGGGCGGGGGGGACTATCGCGCAGTATTTT.

The chain has TRBV18 and TRBJ2-2; D gene uncertain. The CDR3 loop spans 15 amino acids. V dropped 1 base and J dropped 0 bases, with 6 bases sitting between them. Germline CDR1 reads KGHSH; CDR2 reads LQKENI. The CDR3 region is CASSPRLANTGELFF. The CDR3 region has the DNA TGTGCCAGCTCACCACGGCTAGCGAACACCGGGGAGCTGTTTTTT.

The V and J genes are TRBV6-5 and TRBJ2-3; D is ambiguous. Germline V gene sequence: CDR1 MNHEY, CDR2 SVGAGI. Trimming stripped 8 bases from V and 8 bases from J, with 11 bases between. This CDR3 contains 11 residues. For the CDR3, the DNA is TGTGCCAGCTACTATATAGGTACGCAGTATTTT. Translated: CASYYIGTQYF.

The chain is built from TRBV6-1 and TRBJ2-5, with 8 bases lining up with TRBD2. The germline CDR1 and CDR2 sequences are MNHNS and SASEGT. V gave up 7 bases and J gave up 5 bases; unmatched junction bases: 9. The CDR3 spans 14 residues. This CDR3 is CASNPAGGGETQYF. The CDR3 DNA sequence: TGTGCCAGCAACCCTGCGGGGGGAGGGGAGACCCAGTACTTC.

The chain has TRBV14 and TRBJ2-7; no clear D. The V and J ends lost 1 base and 1 base respectively, with 8 bases between them. The CDR3 covers 14 residues. From germline, CDR1 is SGHDN and CDR2 FVKESK. CDR3 sequence: CASSQATFSYEQYF. The CDR3 DNA reads as TGTGCCAGCAGCCAAGCCACATTTTCCTACGAGCAGTACTTC.

The gene calls are TRBV27 and TRBJ1-6; D possibly corresponds to TRBD1 (6 bases). V dropped 11 bases and J dropped 2 bases, with 28 bases sitting between them. The CDR3 is made up of 19 amino acids. Germline assignment: CDR1 MNHEY and CDR2 SMNVEV (reference sequence). The CDR3 reads CAPRGHNFLGRPYNSPLHF. Written as DNA, the CDR3 is TGTGCCCCCCGGGGACACAACTTCCTAGGCAGGCCCTATAATTCACCCCTCCACTTT.

The rearrangement uses TRBV11-2 and TRBJ2-2; TRBD2 aligns across 8 bases. Per germline, CDR1 SGHAT and CDR2 FQNNGV. The CDR3 runs 15 residues. Trimming at V came to 2 bases and at J to 5 bases, leaving 4 bases not matched to a gene. CDR3 residues: CASSLYGGETGELFF. Here the CDR3 DNA reads TGTGCCAGCAGCTTATACGGGGGGGAGACCGGGGAGCTGTTTTTT.

The chain couples TRBV6-1 to TRBJ2-3, with D possibly being TRBD1 (6 bases). The CDR3 length is 14 residues. The ends were cut back, 6 bases at V and 0 bases at J, with 10 bases in the middle. Germline V CDR1 and CDR2: MNHNS, SASEGT. The CDR3 region is CASRWTASTDTQYF. CDR3 nucleotide sequence: TGTGCCAGCAGATGGACAGCTAGCACAGATACGCAGTATTTT.

This clone was seen a few times. V is TRBV5-1 and J is TRBJ1-3; D is ambiguous. The CDR3 has 15 amino acids. Germline loops: CDR1 SGHRS, CDR2 YFSETQ. V lost 1 base and J lost 0, with 8 bases in between. The CDR3 spells CASSLWQFSGNTIYF. DNA of the CDR3: TGCGCCAGCAGCTTGTGGCAGTTCTCTGGAAACACCATATATTTT.

This sequence joins TRBV7-9 and TRBJ1-2, with 7 nucleotides matching TRBD1. The CDR3 runs 13 residues. Germline assignment: CDR1 SEHNR and CDR2 FQNEAQ (reference sequence). V was pared by 4 bases and J by 8 bases, with 7 bases of the junction left unmatched. The CDR3 region is CASSWDSVSGYTF. CDR3 sequence (DNA): TGTGCCAGCAGCTGGGACAGTGTATCAGGCTACACCTTC.

The gene calls are TRBV27 and TRBJ2-3; D is unresolved. The CDR3 has 15 residues. Germline assignment: CDR1 MNHEY and CDR2 SMNVEV (reference sequence). V was clipped by 5 bases and J by 1 base, with 13 bases between them. DNA of the CDR3: TGTGCCAGCAGTGTATTCGGGTGGGGCACAGATACGCAGTATTTT. This sequence encodes CASSVFGWGTDTQYF.

The sample holds one count of this clone. The V call is TRBV5-1, the J call TRBJ1-1, with D possibly matching TRBD1 (6 bases). CDR3 length: 12 residues. The germline V gene has CDR1 SGHRS and CDR2 YFSETQ. V lost 0 bases and J 10 bases, leaving 10 bases between the germline ends. The CDR3 coding sequence is TGCGCCAGCAGCTTGGGGGGGCAGGTAGCTTTCTTT. The encoded protein is CASSLGGQVAFF.

The rearrangement joins TRBV20-1 to TRBJ1-1; TRBD1 matches at 7 bases. Germline CDR1 and CDR2: DFQATT and SNEGSKA (reference sequence). The junction had 3 bases not matched to a gene; V was cut back by 6 bases and J by 5 bases. The CDR3 is 11 residues long. The CDR3 DNA reads TGCAGTGCAAGGGGGCGAACTGAAGCTTTCTTT. Translated: CSARGRTEAFF.

This chain connects TRBV4-3 to TRBJ2-3; 13 positions match TRBD2. This CDR3 comprises 17 residues. V gave up 0 bases and J gave up 8 bases; unmatched junction bases: 8. The V gene's germline CDR1 is LGHNA and CDR2 YSLEER. The CDR3 loop reads CASSQDPLAGGLGTQYF. The CDR3 nucleotides are TGCGCCAGCAGCCAAGACCCACTAGCGGGGGGGTTAGGTACGCAGTATTTT.

The rearrangement uses TRBV1 and TRBJ2-1; TRBD2 is taken as the D call from the table, unchecked against the DNA. TRBV1 is a pseudogene. This CDR3 comprises 17 residues. CDR3 DNA: TGCACCAGCAGCCAAGATCATGCGGGGGGGCCTGGAAATGAGCAGTTCTTC. This sequence encodes CTSSQDHAGGPGNEQFF.